This T cell receptor (beta chain) was captured in a study of T cell responses to AZD1222 COVID-19 vaccine. Study-level findings and limits: Clonal diversity may have been underestimated in mostly white British donors.

CDR3 length: 10 amino acids. V lost 9 bases, J lost 6 bases, and 5 bases lay in between. The assay was immunoSEQ multiplex PCR, and TCRdb's table has in-frame clones only and misses some. The sample yields tens of thousands of clones, roughly nine tenths seen once. Concerning this clone itself: As yet, its antigen is unknown.

This chain links TRBV12-3 or TRBV12-4 with TRBJ2-2; D is unresolved. The sequences come from peripheral blood, collected on day 0 of AZD1222 vaccination. The TCR was taken from an adult in good health. Here the CDR3 DNA reads TGTGCCAGTGGGGCCGGGGAGCTGTTTTTT. Translated: CASGAGELFF.